The next 18 T cell receptor beta chains were all read from a single sample in a study of blood T cell repertoires in COVID-19. Produced via immunoSEQ multiplex PCR; TCRdb's table is partial and in-frame only. The profile shows about 65,000 clones, about 81% of them singletons. Input material: peripheral blood. The source is a man older than 75 with acute or convalescent COVID-19.

The V and J genes are TRBV19 and TRBJ1-5; 8 bases agree with TRBD1. The CDR3 is 16 residues long. The germline CDR1 and CDR2 sequences are LNHDA and SQIVND (reference sequence). V dropped 7 bases and J dropped 5; count of bases not matched to a gene: 13. In DNA form, the CDR3 reads TGTGCCAGTAACCCCCCTTCGACAGGGGTGGATCAGCCCCAGCATTTT. Its translation: CASNPPSTGVDQPQHF.

This clone was seen once. The chain has TRBV7-2 and TRBJ2-3; 13 bases match TRBD2. This CDR3 region has 16 residues. The germline V gene encodes CDR1 SGHTA and CDR2 FQGNSA. Trimming removed 3 bases from V and 6 bases from J; junction bases left unmatched: 6. The CDR3 spells CASSFKLAGGADTQYF. CDR3 nucleotide sequence: TGTGCCAGCAGCTTCAAACTAGCGGGGGGGGCGGATACGCAGTATTTT.

This clone was seen a single time. Other DNA sequences from this sample encode an identical CDR3 as well. V usage is TRBV2 and J usage is TRBJ1-2, with TRBD1 matching 8 bases. This CDR3 spans 13 amino acids. The V and J ends lost 5 bases and 2 bases, in that order; junction bases with no gene match: 1. Germline loops: CDR1 SNHLY, CDR2 FYNNEI. CDR3 DNA sequence: TGTGCCAGCAGTAGACAGGGGAACTATGGCTACACCTTC. It translates to CASSRQGNYGYTF.

The rearrangement links TRBV2 to TRBJ2-1; no definite D call. Germline assignment: CDR1 SNHLY and CDR2 FYNNEI. The V gene lost 6 bases and the J gene lost 3 bases, with 3 bases spanning the gap. This CDR3 is 11 amino acids long. This chain's CDR3 is CASRSYNEQFF. In DNA form, the CDR3 reads TGTGCCAGCAGGAGCTACAATGAGCAGTTCTTC.

This chain uses TRBV20-1 with TRBJ2-7; D perhaps matches TRBD2 (6 bases). Germline lookup yields CDR1 DFQATT and CDR2 SNEGSKA (reference sequence). V was shortened by 3 bases and J by 1 base, with 13 bases between the two germline ends. This CDR3 comprises 14 residues. CDR3 sequence reads: CSASHRDSSYEQYF. CDR3 DNA: TGCAGTGCTAGTCACCGGGACTCATCCTACGAGCAGTACTTC.

In this sample, this clone turned up once. The CDR3 DNA is TGTGCCAGTACCCCCCTAGAAGCGGCTGGCACAGATACGCAGTATTTT. Amino acid sequence: CASTPLEAAGTDTQYF. This chain uses TRBV19 with TRBJ2-3; D perhaps matches TRBD2 (5 bases). V lost 7 bases and J 1 base, leaving 18 bases between the germline ends. This CDR3 has 16 residues. Germline V CDR1 and CDR2: LNHDA, SQIVND (reference sequence).

The chain couples TRBV5-5 to TRBJ2-7; weak D call: TRBD1 (6 bases). The CDR3 is made up of 14 amino acids. The germline V and J ends were trimmed by 0 bases and 2 bases, with 9 bases remaining between them. CDR1 and CDR2 from the germline V gene are SGHKS and YYEKEE (reference sequence). As DNA, the CDR3 is TGTGCCAGCAGCTTGGGCCCAGGGGCCTACGAGCAGTACTTC. It translates to CASSLGPGAYEQYF.

J is TRBJ2-7 and V is TRBV9; the match to TRBD1 covers 10 bases. Losses at the gene ends were 3 bases for V and 7 bases for J; bases not matched to a gene: 7. The CDR3 covers 14 residues. Germline-derived CDR1 and CDR2 are SGDLS and YYNGEE. The CDR3 reads CASSDRQGAGEQYF. In DNA, the CDR3 is TGTGCCAGCAGCGACCGACAGGGGGCGGGGGAGCAGTACTTC.

This clone was seen more than once but under ten times. The chain joins TRBV6-5 to TRBJ1-6; 8 nucleotides agree with TRBD1. The CDR3 is 14 amino acids. J was trimmed by 7 bases and V by 10 bases; bases with no gene match: 9. From germline, CDR1 is MNHEY and CDR2 SVGAGI. The CDR3 reads CATPGGTVNSPLHF. The CDR3 DNA is TGTGCCACCCCAGGGGGCACTGTGAATTCACCCCTCCACTTT.

The chain employs TRBV27 and TRBJ1-1; tentative D call: TRBD1 (6 bases). The V end was cut by 4 bases, the J end by 0 bases, with 15 bases between. Germline V gene data show CDR1 as MNHEY and CDR2 as SMNVEV (reference sequence). This CDR3 has 16 residues. The CDR3 DNA reads as TGTGCCAGCAGTTACATACAGGGAAGCATGAACACTGAAGCTTTCTTT. Its translation: CASSYIQGSMNTEAFF.

This clone was seen a few times. J is TRBJ1-6 and V is TRBV7-3, with TRBD1 as a possible D gene (6 bases). The CDR3 runs to 14 residues. The germline V gene encodes CDR1 SGHTA and CDR2 FQGTGA. V shed 1 base and J shed 7 bases, with 8 bases lying between them. The CDR3, as DNA: TGTGCCAGCAGCTTAAGTAGGGGGAATTCACCCCTCCACTTT. The encoded protein is CASSLSRGNSPLHF.

The chain employs TRBV5-6 and TRBJ1-5; TRBD1 matches 7 bases. The V and J ends lost 3 bases and 6 bases, in that order; junction bases with no gene match: 12. The germline V gene encodes CDR1 SGHDT and CDR2 YYEEEE. The CDR3 is 16 residues long. DNA for the CDR3: TGTGCCAGCAGCTCACAAATCAAGGGGGCGCGTCAGCCCCAGCATTTT. It encodes CASSSQIKGARQPQHF.

The chain links TRBV6-6 to TRBJ2-3; 11 bases agree with TRBD2. The CDR3 is made up of 17 amino acids. CDR1 and CDR2 from the germline V gene are MNHNY and SVGAGI (reference sequence). V trimming: 5 bases; J trimming: 0 bases; junction bases outside the gene matches: 7. The CDR3 loop reads CASSQTSGGRSTDTQYF. The CDR3 coding sequence is TGTGCCAGCAGTCAAACTAGCGGGGGAAGAAGCACAGATACGCAGTATTTT.

On this clone: This CDR3 is also generated by other DNA sequences in the sample. The chain is built from TRBV3-1 (or the pseudogene TRBV3-2) and TRBJ2-7; the D is unclear. Germline V gene sequence: CDR1 LGHDT, CDR2 YNNKEL (reference sequence). The V and J ends lost 1 base and 1 base respectively, with 5 bases between them. The CDR3 sequence is 13 residues long. The CDR3 sequence is CASSQGSSYEQYF. CDR3 DNA: TGTGCCAGCAGCCAAGGCAGTTCCTACGAGCAGTACTTC.

V and J are TRBV13 and TRBJ1-4; D unclear. V shed 2 bases and J shed 6 bases, with 10 bases lying between them. The CDR3 totals 14 residues. CDR1 is PRHDT, CDR2 FYEKMQ, per germline (reference sequence). The CDR3 DNA sequence: TGTGCCAGCAGCTTACGGGAGTCTTATGAAAAACTGTTTTTT. The encoded protein is CASSLRESYEKLFF.

The chain recombines TRBV14 with TRBJ2-7; weak D call: TRBD1 (6 bases). Germline V lookup: CDR1 SGHDN, CDR2 FVKESK. CDR3 length equals 11 residues. V was shortened by 7 bases and J by 4 bases, with 8 bases between the two germline ends. CDR3 amino acids: CASTQGYEQYF. CDR3 nucleotide sequence: TGTGCCAGCACACAGGGATACGAGCAGTACTTC.

V is TRBV2 and J is TRBJ1-1; no clear D gene. Germline assignment: CDR1 SNHLY and CDR2 FYNNEI. V was pared by 6 bases and J by 5 bases, with 16 bases between. This CDR3 has 14 amino acids. CDR3 protein: CASSPRTGETEAFF. CDR3 in DNA: TGTGCCAGCAGCCCTCGGACTGGGGAAACTGAAGCTTTCTTT.

V is TRBV4-1 and J is TRBJ2-3; 8 bases agree with TRBD1. This CDR3 contains 16 residues. CDR1 is MGHRA and CDR2 is YSYEKL in the germline V gene. V lost 4 bases to trimming and J lost 1 base; unmatched junction nucleotides: 7. The DNA for the CDR3 is TGCGCCAGCAGCCTTCTCGGACAGGGAGGCACAGATACGCAGTATTTT. Its translation: CASSLLGQGGTDTQYF.